A single sample is the source of the 24 T cell receptor beta chains below, sequenced in a study of T cells expressing NK-cell markers (dated by TCRdb to 2020 to 2022). Library method: 5' RACE. The instrument given in TCRdb is Illumina HiSeq 2000. After the reads were reprocessed by TCRdb, one entry was made per CDR3 protein sequence, with no DNA. Per the sample table, the count is over 100,000 distinct CDR3 sequences. The leading ten clones occupy approximately 17% of the sample. Sequences were obtained from blood T cells: a sorted CD56 or NKG2C T cell subset, CD4+ or CD8+ T cells, or bulk PBMC T cells (not recorded which). Receptor source: a woman between 18 and 70 years old in good health.

The chain links TRBV11-2 to TRBJ1-2; TCRdb's D gene call, TRBD1, goes unchecked for lack of DNA. The germline V gene encodes CDR1 SGHAT and CDR2 FQNNGV. This CDR3 has 16 amino acids. The CDR3 reads CASSGYRGASPYGYTF.

The rearrangement links TRBV4-1 to TRBJ2-5. This CDR3 spans 14 amino acids. CDR1 is MGHRA and CDR2 is YSYEKL in the germline V gene. The chain's CDR3 is CASSQEGSQETQYF.

In terms of frequency, this clonotype is medium-sized. CDR3 loop: CASSYVVGSGGARDTQYF. The rearrangement joins TRBV6-5 to TRBJ2-3; TCRdb gives TRBD2 as the D gene, but with no DNA this cannot be confirmed. Germline-derived CDR1 and CDR2 are MNHEY and SVGAGI. The CDR3 sequence is 18 residues long.

The V call is TRBV11-2, the J call TRBJ2-2; TCRdb reports TRBD1, a call that lacks DNA to check it against. The CDR3 consists of 13 residues. Germline-derived CDR1 and CDR2 are SGHAT and FQNNGV. The CDR3 spells CGSRGWDTGELFF.

The chain employs TRBV11-1 and TRBJ2-7; the D gene TCRdb calls, TRBD1, cannot be checked with no DNA. The CDR3 covers 15 residues. CDR1 SGHAT and CDR2 FQDESV come from the germline V gene (reference sequence). CDR3 sequence reads: CASSPGSGRSYEQYF.

V gene TRBV29-1 combines with J gene TRBJ2-7. This CDR3 spans 13 amino acids. Germline CDR1 reads SQVTM; CDR2 reads ANQGSEA. This chain's CDR3 is CSVEDRGSYEQYF.

The chain carries TRBV5-4 and TRBJ1-1; no DNA is available, so the TRBD1 call from TCRdb remains unchecked. The CDR3 loop spans 16 amino acids. Germline CDR1 is SGHNT and CDR2 is YYREEE (reference sequence). The CDR3 sequence: CASSPFGGGGGTEAFF.

V and J are TRBV27 and TRBJ1-1. The germline V gene has CDR1 MNHEY and CDR2 SMNVEV (reference sequence). This CDR3 contains 13 residues. CDR3 sequence: CASKAGMNTEAFF.

The chain is built from TRBV4-1 and TRBJ1-1; the TCRdb call, TRBD1, lacks DNA for checking. This CDR3 region has 14 residues. Germline loops: CDR1 MGHRA, CDR2 YSYEKL. The CDR3 region is CASSQEGGSTEAFF.

The V call is TRBV6-2 or TRBV6-3, the J call TRBJ2-5. The CDR3 totals 16 residues. Per germline, CDR1 MNHEY and CDR2 SVGEGT. CDR3 residues: CASSYLQQPYQETQYF.

This chain links TRBV20-1 with TRBJ2-2; TCRdb indicates TRBD1, and absent DNA this call remains unverified. The V gene's germline CDR1 is DFQATT and CDR2 SNEGSKA (reference sequence). The CDR3 totals 13 residues. CDR3 residues: CSPWTGVTGELFF.

This sequence joins TRBV12-3 or TRBV12-4 and TRBJ1-4. The CDR3 length is 16 residues. The CDR3 spells CASTPSEGEINEKLFF.

The V call is TRBV7-9, the J call TRBJ2-7; the D call of TRBD1 rests on TCRdb alone, since no DNA is present to check it. Germline loops: CDR1 SEHNR, CDR2 FQNEAQ (reference sequence). This CDR3 is built from 15 residues. CDR3 amino acids: CASSPHGAGIYEQYF.

The chain carries TRBV5-1 and TRBJ2-7; TCRdb gives TRBD1 as the D gene, but with no DNA this cannot be confirmed. This CDR3 spans 13 amino acids. Germline V gene lookup returns CDR1 SGHRS and CDR2 YFSETQ. Here the CDR3 reads CASSLSGAYEQYF.

This chain uses TRBV4-3 with TRBJ2-7; TCRdb's D call, TRBD1, is unchecked because there is no DNA. This CDR3 region has 15 residues. CDR1 and CDR2 (germline): LGHNA, YSLEER. The CDR3 region is CASSQEGGPAYEQYF.

The CDR3 sequence: CASSPGRHNEQFF. The chain links TRBV12-3 or TRBV12-4 to TRBJ2-1; TCRdb proposes TRBD1, but this gene call is untestable without DNA. This CDR3 has 13 residues.

This sequence joins TRBV9 and TRBJ2-2; TCRdb proposes TRBD2, but this gene call is untestable without DNA. Germline V gives CDR1 SGDLS, CDR2 YYNGEE. The CDR3 is made up of 16 amino acids. The CDR3 sequence is CASSVGGSGIAGELFF.

V gene TRBV27 combines with J gene TRBJ1-4; TCRdb's D gene call, TRBD1, goes unchecked for lack of DNA. This CDR3 is built from 14 residues. Germline V CDR1 and CDR2: MNHEY, SMNVEV (reference sequence). CDR3 residues: CASSLGGTNEKLFF.

The chain has TRBV6-1 and TRBJ1-5; the TCRdb D gene call, TRBD1, has no DNA to confirm it. This CDR3 has 14 amino acids. The germline CDR1 and CDR2 sequences are MNHNS and SASEGT. The CDR3 spells CASSPGQGNQPQHF.

The V call is TRBV19, the J call TRBJ2-2; absent DNA, TCRdb's TRBD1 call cannot be checked. The CDR3 loop spans 16 amino acids. Germline V gene data show CDR1 as LNHDA and CDR2 as SQIVND (reference sequence). The CDR3 here is CASNPPGQGNTGELFF.

CDR3 protein: CATSPGLAYEQYF. The chain uses TRBV19 and TRBJ2-7; TCRdb calls TRBD2, which cannot be checked without DNA. The CDR3 spans 13 residues. CDR1 is LNHDA and CDR2 is SQIVND in the germline V gene (reference sequence). Combining the CDR3 with reference TRBV19 and TRBJ2-7 gives the whole variable domain DGGITQSPKYLFRKEGQNVTLSCEQNLNHDAMYWYRQDPGQGLRLIYYSQIVNDFQKGDIAEGYSVSREKKESFPLTVTSAQKNPTAFYLCATSPGLAYEQYFGPGTRLTVT.

The chain recombines TRBV7-2 with TRBJ2-1. This CDR3 has 13 amino acids. Germline V lookup: CDR1 SGHTA, CDR2 FQGNSA. CDR3 in amino acids: CASRPRPGNEQFF.

The chain uses TRBV24-1 and TRBJ2-1; no DNA is available, so the TRBD2 call from TCRdb remains unchecked. Germline loops: CDR1 KGHDR, CDR2 SFDVKD. The CDR3 spans 15 residues. The CDR3 sequence: CATSGPSGTVDEQFF.

V is TRBV20-1 and J is TRBJ1-4; TCRdb designates TRBD1, a call that cannot be tested without DNA. The germline V gene encodes CDR1 DFQATT and CDR2 SNEGSKA (reference sequence). CDR3 length: 14 residues. The CDR3 is CSATGTAYNEKLFF.